This TCR beta chain came from a study of TIL therapy for anti-PD-1-resistant metastatic lung cancer. Sequencing used immunoSEQ v3. TCRdb's copy holds only in-frame clones and misses some; the assay was immunoSEQ multiplex PCR. The table has more than 45,000 clones, around 79% seen once. Time point noted: pre-treatment sample, taken before nivolumab and TIL therapy. CDR3 length: 15 residues. V shed 5 bases and J shed 1 base, with 12 bases lying between them. Looked up from germline, CDR1 is MNHEY and CDR2 is SMNVEV (reference sequence). The sequence was collected from a person aged 25-85 years with non-small cell lung cancer. The gene calls are TRBV27 and TRBJ2-4; D possibly corresponds to TRBD2 (7 bases). Sequenced here: blood, sampled at baseline. The CDR3 bases are TGTGCCAGCAGTCTCAGGGGAGGGGCCAAAAACATTCAGTACTTC. It translates to CASSLRGGAKNIQYF.